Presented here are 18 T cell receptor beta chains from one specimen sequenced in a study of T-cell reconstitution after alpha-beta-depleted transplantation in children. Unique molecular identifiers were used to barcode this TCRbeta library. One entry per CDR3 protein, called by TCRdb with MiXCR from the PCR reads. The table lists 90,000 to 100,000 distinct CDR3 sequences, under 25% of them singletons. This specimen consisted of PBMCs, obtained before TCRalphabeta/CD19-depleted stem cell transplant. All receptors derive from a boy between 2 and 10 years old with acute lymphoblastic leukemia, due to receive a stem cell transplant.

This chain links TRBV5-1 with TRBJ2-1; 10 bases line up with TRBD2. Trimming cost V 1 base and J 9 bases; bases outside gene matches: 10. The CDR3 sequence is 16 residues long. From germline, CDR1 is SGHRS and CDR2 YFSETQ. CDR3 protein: CASSLFLAGADAEQFF. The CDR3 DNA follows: TGCGCCAGCAGCTTGTTTCTAGCGGGAGCCGATGCTGAGCAGTTCTTC.

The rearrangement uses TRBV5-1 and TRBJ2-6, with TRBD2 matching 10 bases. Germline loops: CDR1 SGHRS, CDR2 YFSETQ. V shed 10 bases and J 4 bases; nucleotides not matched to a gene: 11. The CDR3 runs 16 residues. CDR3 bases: TGCGCCTCCGCTGCTAGCGGGAGCGGCGGGGCCAACGTCCTGACTTTC. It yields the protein CASAASGSGGANVLTF.

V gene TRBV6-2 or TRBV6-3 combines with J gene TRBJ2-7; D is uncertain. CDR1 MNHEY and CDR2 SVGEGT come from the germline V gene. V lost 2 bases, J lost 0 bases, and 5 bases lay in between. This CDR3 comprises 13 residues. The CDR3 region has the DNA TGTGCCAGCAGTTACGTCGGCTCCTACGAGCAGTACTTC. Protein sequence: CASSYVGSYEQYF.

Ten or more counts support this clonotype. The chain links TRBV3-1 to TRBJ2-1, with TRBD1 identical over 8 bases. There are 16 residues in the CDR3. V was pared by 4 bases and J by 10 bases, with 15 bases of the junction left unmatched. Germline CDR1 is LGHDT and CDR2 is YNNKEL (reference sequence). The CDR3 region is CASSRIGTGGRSEQFF. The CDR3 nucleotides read TGTGCCAGCAGCCGTATTGGGACAGGCGGAAGGTCCGAGCAGTTCTTC.

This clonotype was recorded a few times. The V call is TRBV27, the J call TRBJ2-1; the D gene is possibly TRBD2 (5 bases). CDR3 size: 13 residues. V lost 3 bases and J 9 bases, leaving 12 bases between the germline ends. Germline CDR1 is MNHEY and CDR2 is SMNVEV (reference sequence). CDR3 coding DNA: TGTGCCAGCAGTTTTTCCCCCGGGATTGAGCAGTTCTTC. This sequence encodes CASSFSPGIEQFF.

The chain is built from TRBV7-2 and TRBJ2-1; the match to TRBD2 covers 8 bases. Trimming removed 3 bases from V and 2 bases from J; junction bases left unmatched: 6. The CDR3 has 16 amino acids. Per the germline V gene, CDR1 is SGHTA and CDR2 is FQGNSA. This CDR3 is CASSFQLAATYNEQFF. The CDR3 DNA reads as TGTGCCAGCAGCTTCCAACTAGCGGCCACCTACAATGAGCAGTTCTTC.

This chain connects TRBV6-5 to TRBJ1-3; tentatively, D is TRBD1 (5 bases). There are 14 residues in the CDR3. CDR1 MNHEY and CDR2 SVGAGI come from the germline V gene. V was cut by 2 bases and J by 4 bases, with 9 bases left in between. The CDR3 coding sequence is TGTGCCAGCAGTTACAAGGGGTCAGGAAACACCATATATTTT. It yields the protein CASSYKGSGNTIYF.

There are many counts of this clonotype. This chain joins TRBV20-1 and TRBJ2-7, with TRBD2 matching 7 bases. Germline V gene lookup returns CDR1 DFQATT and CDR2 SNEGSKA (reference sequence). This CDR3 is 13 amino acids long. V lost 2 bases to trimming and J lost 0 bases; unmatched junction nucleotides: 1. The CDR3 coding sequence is TGCAGTGCTAGAAGGGAGGGCTCCTACGAGCAGTACTTC. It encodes CSARREGSYEQYF.

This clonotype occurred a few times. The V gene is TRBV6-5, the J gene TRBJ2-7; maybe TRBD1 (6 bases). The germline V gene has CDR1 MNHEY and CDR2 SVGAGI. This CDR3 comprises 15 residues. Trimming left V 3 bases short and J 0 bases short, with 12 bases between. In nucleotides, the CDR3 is TGTGCCAGCAGTTATTTCCGGGACAACTCCTACGAGCAGTACTTC. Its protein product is CASSYFRDNSYEQYF.

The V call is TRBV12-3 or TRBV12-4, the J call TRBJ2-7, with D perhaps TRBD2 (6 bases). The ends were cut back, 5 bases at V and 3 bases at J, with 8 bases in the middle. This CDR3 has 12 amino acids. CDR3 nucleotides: TGTGCCAGCAGTCCGCGGGACTACGAGCAGTACTTC. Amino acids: CASSPRDYEQYF.

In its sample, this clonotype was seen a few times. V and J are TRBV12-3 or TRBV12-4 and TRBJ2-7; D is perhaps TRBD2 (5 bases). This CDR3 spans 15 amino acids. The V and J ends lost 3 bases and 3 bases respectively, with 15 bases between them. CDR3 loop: CASSFISGVRYEQYF. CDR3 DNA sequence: TGTGCCAGCAGTTTCATCTCCGGGGTTCGCTACGAGCAGTACTTC.

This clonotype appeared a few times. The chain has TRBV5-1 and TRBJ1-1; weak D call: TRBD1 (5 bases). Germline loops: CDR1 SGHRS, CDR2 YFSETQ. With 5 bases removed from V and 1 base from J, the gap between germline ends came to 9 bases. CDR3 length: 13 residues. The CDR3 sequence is CASRATGNTEAFF. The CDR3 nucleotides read TGCGCCAGCAGGGCCACAGGGAACACTGAAGCTTTCTTT.

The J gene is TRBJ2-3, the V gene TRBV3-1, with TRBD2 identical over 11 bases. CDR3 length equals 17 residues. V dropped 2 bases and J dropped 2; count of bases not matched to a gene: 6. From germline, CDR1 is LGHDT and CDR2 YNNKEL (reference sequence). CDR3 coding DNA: TGTGCCAGCAGCCAATTGGGACTAGCGGAGCCCACAGATACGCAGTATTTT. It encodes CASSQLGLAEPTDTQYF.

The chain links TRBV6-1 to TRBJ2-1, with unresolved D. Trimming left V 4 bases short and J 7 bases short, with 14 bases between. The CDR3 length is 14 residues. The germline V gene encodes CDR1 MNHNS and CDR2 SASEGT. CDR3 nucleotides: TGTGCCAGCAGTGTGATCGACCTGAGGAATGAGCAGTTCTTC. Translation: CASSVIDLRNEQFF.

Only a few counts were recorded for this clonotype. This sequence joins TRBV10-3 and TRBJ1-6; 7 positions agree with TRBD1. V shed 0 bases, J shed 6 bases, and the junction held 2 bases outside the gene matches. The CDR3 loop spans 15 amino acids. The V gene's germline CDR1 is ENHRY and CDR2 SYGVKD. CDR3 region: CAISESTGFNSPLHF. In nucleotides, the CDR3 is TGTGCCATCAGTGAGTCGACAGGGTTTAATTCACCCCTCCACTTT.

CDR3 DNA: TGTGCCAGCAGTGAAGCGCTGGGGGTCGACATTCAGTACTTC. It encodes CASSEALGVDIQYF. The J gene is TRBJ2-4, the V gene TRBV2; either TRBD1 or TRBD2 may fit D (5 bases each). The V end was cut by 0 bases, the J end by 8 bases, with 11 bases between. Germline CDR1 and CDR2: SNHLY and FYNNEI. The CDR3 contains 14 residues.

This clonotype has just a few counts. CDR3 nucleotides: TGCAGTGCTAGTAACCCGTTCAATGAGCAGTTCTTC. Translated: CSASNPFNEQFF. The chain carries TRBV20-1 and TRBJ2-1; no clear D. CDR1 is DFQATT and CDR2 is SNEGSKA in the germline V gene (reference sequence). The CDR3 is made up of 12 amino acids. With 3 bases removed from V and 6 bases from J, the gap between germline ends came to 9 bases.

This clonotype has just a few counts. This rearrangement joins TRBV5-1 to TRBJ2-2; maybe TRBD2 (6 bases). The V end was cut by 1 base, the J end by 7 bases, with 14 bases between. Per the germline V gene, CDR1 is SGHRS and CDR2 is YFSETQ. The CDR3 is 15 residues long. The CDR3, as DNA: TGCGCCAGCAGCTTGAATAGCGGAGTGATCGGGGAGCTGTTTTTT. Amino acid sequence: CASSLNSGVIGELFF.